This T cell receptor beta chain was sequenced for a study of cytomegalovirus exposure and HLA in healthy donors. Samples came from healthy bone marrow donors. Findings and limits, study-wide: CMV serostatus was the sole immune exposure data available. As a later analysis showed, a missense DCLRE1C variant was linked to trimming of TCR beta V- and J-genes. For most TCR sequences rarity was the rule, although some public TCRs occurred in many donors.

PCR employed 60 Vbeta and 13 Jbeta primers. The method was immunoSEQ multiplex PCR; TCRdb's version includes in-frame clones alone and lacks a portion of them. This sample yields hundreds of thousands of clones, of which about three quarters are seen a single time; roughly 2.5% belongs to the top ten. V lost 6 bases and J lost 3; bases outside the gene matches: 5. This CDR3 comprises 14 residues. Germline CDR1 is KGHSH and CDR2 is LQKENI. Of note for this clone: Its matching antigen is unknown.

This receptor was obtained from a woman aged 55-70 years in good health and CMV-seropositive. The rearrangement joins TRBV18 to TRBJ1-1; 9 bases are a match to TRBD1. Sample: PBMCs. The CDR3 DNA follows: TGTGCCAGCTCGTCCGGGACAGGGTACACTGAAGCTTTCTTT. It encodes CASSSGTGYTEAFF.